The text below deals with one TCR beta chain. This specimen comes from a study of blood T cell repertoires in COVID-19. Study-wide context: COVID-19 samples, acute and convalescent, were from the United States, Italy and Spain. PBMCs, B-cell-depleted T cells, or T cells provided the cDNA or gDNA that made up the material.

Per the authors' pipeline: Using reference gene primer amplification, nucleated cell counts were estimated. Clones were read by immunoSEQ multiplex PCR, and TCRdb kept only the in-frame ones, dropping some. D and trimming were read from the DNA, whereas the V and J calls and clone size are those reported in that table. There are 180,000 or so clones in the sample; 80% to 90% occur only once, and roughly 9.8% lies in the top ten. Enrolled during active infection, Seattle patients were then followed longitudinally. CDR1 and CDR2 (germline): SGHTA, FQGTGA. V lost 2 bases, J lost 2 bases, and 1 base stayed unmatched. This CDR3 is 14 amino acids long.

The chain is built from TRBV7-3 and TRBJ2-3; 7 bases are shared with TRBD1. This sequence was found in a woman aged 55-70 years with COVID-19, enrolled during active disease. Specimen: peripheral blood. The CDR3 bases are TGTGCCAGCAGCTTAGGACAGGCCACAGATACGCAGTATTTT. Protein: CASSLGQATDTQYF.